Listed below are T cell receptor beta chains from one sample, sequenced in a study of cytomegalovirus exposure and HLA in healthy donors. The protocol was immunoSEQ multiplex PCR, while the TCRdb copy is restricted to in-frame clones and leaves out a portion. Here the sample spans around 110,000 clones, 79% being singletons. Sequencing was performed on PBMCs. The receptor set was obtained from a woman younger than 30 in good health and CMV-seropositive. The CDR3 runs from the conserved cysteine through the conserved F or W. A D gene is named only where the DNA matches it firmly. Clone size is not always given. Where it is, it says once, few, many or a class for expanded clones.

v_call	clone_size	j_call	d_call	cdr3_aa	cdr3_nt
TRBV28	-	TRBJ1-1	-	CASSLLRRQTPNTEAFF	TGTGCCAGCAGTCTGCTCAGGCGTCAGACCCCTAACACTGAAGCTTTCTTT
TRBV13	-	TRBJ2-7	-	CASSLSGGSEQYF	TGTGCCAGCAGCTTGAGTGGAGGGAGCGAGCAGTACTTC
TRBV13	few	TRBJ1-1	-	CASSPWGSGTEAFF	TGTGCCAGCAGCCCCTGGGGCTCCGGGACTGAAGCTTTCTTT
TRBV18	-	TRBJ2-7	TRBD1	CASSPPALQGLEEQYF	TGTGCCAGCTCACCACCGGCGCTACAGGGGTTGGAGGAGCAGTACTTC
TRBV19	-	TRBJ1-1	TRBD1	CASSTTGDTEAFF	TGTGCCAGTAGCACGACAGGGGACACTGAAGCTTTCTTT
TRBV7-9	-	TRBJ1-1	TRBD1	CASSLDRVNTEAFF	TGTGCCAGCAGCTTGGACAGGGTGAACACTGAAGCTTTCTTT
TRBV7-9	-	TRBJ1-2	TRBD1	CSSSPTPTGEPRYGYTF	TGTTCCAGCAGCCCCACGCCGACAGGGGAGCCCCGCTATGGCTACACCTTC
TRBV6-4	-	TRBJ2-7	-	CASSDGHEQYF	TGTGCCAGCAGTGACGGCCACGAGCAGTACTTC
TRBV6-5	-	TRBJ2-1	-	CASSYSNRDNEQFF	TGTGCCAGCAGTTACTCGAACCGGGACAATGAGCAGTTCTTC
TRBV6-6	once	TRBJ1-2	TRBD1	CASRGQGSIGYTF	TGTGCCAGCAGGGGACAGGGATCAATTGGCTACACCTTC
TRBV4-2	-	TRBJ2-7	TRBD2	CASGRIAGAYEQYF	TGTGCCAGTGGACGGATAGCGGGCGCCTACGAGCAGTACTTC
TRBV9	-	TRBJ2-7	-	CASSVGSSYEQYF	TGTGCCAGCAGCGTCGGGAGCTCCTACGAGCAGTACTTC
TRBV28	once	TRBJ1-1	-	CASSFGGFMNTEAFF	TGTGCCAGCAGTTTCGGGGGGTTCATGAACACTGAAGCTTTCTTT
TRBV9	-	TRBJ2-1	TRBD2	CASSVGGLAAYNEQFF	TGTGCCAGCAGCGTAGGGGGACTAGCGGCGTACAATGAGCAGTTCTTC
TRBV28	-	TRBJ1-1	-	CASTLSTEAFF	TGTGCCAGCACCCTTTCCACTGAAGCTTTCTTT
TRBV4-2	-	TRBJ2-7	-	CASSLGHREYEQYF	TGTGCCAGCAGCTTGGGGCACAGAGAATACGAGCAGTACTTC
TRBV6-1	few	TRBJ2-7	-	CASSPSYYEQYF	TGTGCCAGCAGTCCCAGTTACTACGAGCAGTACTTC
TRBV5-6	-	TRBJ1-1	-	CASSSPVGATNTEAFF	TGTGCCAGCAGCTCGCCAGTTGGGGCTACGAACACTGAAGCTTTCTTT
TRBV9	few	TRBJ1-5	-	CASGGIGNQPQHF	TGTGCCAGCGGGGGGATCGGGAACCAGCCCCAGCATTTT
TRBV19	-	TRBJ1-5	-	CASSPPRRAGHQPQHF	TGTGCCAGTAGTCCCCCCCGTCGGGCAGGGCATCAGCCCCAGCATTTT
TRBV6-5	once	TRBJ2-1	TRBD2	CASSSLAGSSYNEQFF	TGTGCCAGCAGTTCCTTAGCGGGCAGCTCCTACAATGAGCAGTTCTTC
TRBV6-6	-	TRBJ1-1	TRBD1	CASSYPRTGADTEAFF	TGTGCCAGCAGTTATCCCCGGACAGGGGCTGACACTGAAGCTTTCTTT
TRBV4-2	once	TRBJ1-5	TRBD1	CASSQDVPYTGGAIRPQHF	TGTGCCAGCAGCCAAGACGTACCTTATACAGGGGGCGCGATCAGGCCCCAGCATTTT
TRBV6-1	-	TRBJ1-5	-	CASSEAASAADNQPQHF	TGTGCCAGCAGTGAGGCCGCCAGTGCTGCTGACAATCAGCCCCAGCATTTT
TRBV7-2	-	TRBJ1-5	TRBD1	CASSLQGAVGNQPQHF	TGTGCCAGCAGCCTACAGGGGGCGGTGGGCAATCAGCCCCAGCATTTT
TRBV28	few	TRBJ2-7	-	CASRERGGQPSYEQYF	TGTGCCAGCAGGGAGCGCGGAGGACAGCCGTCCTACGAGCAGTACTTC
TRBV9	-	TRBJ2-7	-	CASSVEIRSEQYF	TGTGCCAGCAGCGTAGAAATTAGAAGCGAGCAGTACTTC
TRBV5-1	few	TRBJ2-5	TRBD2	CASSIGLAGDKTQYF	TGCGCCAGCAGCATTGGACTAGCGGGGGACAAGACCCAGTACTTC
TRBV6-5	few	TRBJ1-1	-	CASSYRGSTEAFF	TGTGCCAGCAGTTACAGGGGATCCACTGAAGCTTTCTTT
TRBV28	few	TRBJ2-5	-	CAGRQTGEGRETQYF	TGTGCCGGACGTCAGACGGGAGAAGGTAGAGAGACCCAGTACTTC
TRBV28	-	TRBJ1-4	-	CASYGTLRKLFF	TGTGCCAGCTATGGGACACTTCGAAAACTGTTTTTT
TRBV6-1	-	TRBJ2-5	TRBD1	CASSGAGGLQETQYF	TGTGCCAGCAGTGGGGCAGGGGGTCTCCAAGAGACCCAGTACTTC
TRBV6-5	few	TRBJ1-5	-	CASSTGNQPQHF	TGTGCCAGCAGCACAGGGAACCAGCCCCAGCATTTT
TRBV13	-	TRBJ2-7	TRBD2	CASSLGLAGGPEQYF	TGTGCCAGCAGCTTGGGACTAGCGGGAGGGCCAGAGCAGTACTTC
TRBV18	few	TRBJ2-7	-	CASSPPWGRYEQYF	TGTGCCAGCTCACCACCATGGGGCAGGTACGAGCAGTACTTC
TRBV6-5	-	TRBJ1-1	-	CASSYGWERLEAFF	TGTGCCAGCAGTTACGGGTGGGAGAGGCTAGAAGCTTTCTTT
TRBV7-2	-	TRBJ1-4	-	CASSWTATNEKLFF	TGTGCCAGCAGCTGGACAGCAACTAATGAAAAACTGTTTTTT
TRBV18	-	TRBJ1-3	TRBD1	CASSPQGAGGNTIYF	TGTGCCAGCTCACCTCAGGGGGCAGGTGGAAACACCATATATTTT
TRBV11-2	-	TRBJ1-5	TRBD1	CASSLEILGQPNQPQHF	TGTGCCAGCAGCTTAGAGATTTTGGGACAGCCCAATCAGCCCCAGCATTTT